What follows is one T cell receptor (beta chain) and its context. Its antigen is still unknown. Base qualities are not recorded, but no much larger clone differs from it by a single base. Including cysteine and phenylalanine, the CDR3 has 12 amino acids. Solely the CDR3 DNA is kept, with 36 bases framed from the first base. V is clipped by 0 bases and J by 10 bases, and the sequence between their germline boundaries is 10 bases long. The germline V gene (reference sequence) provides CDR1 GTSNPN and CDR2 SVGIG. The data were taken from a study of blood T cell repertoires in COVID-19 (dated by TCRdb to between 2020 and 2021). The study in broad terms: Samples covering the acute and convalescent phases of COVID-19 were provided by collaborators in the United States, Italy and Spain. The material from the prospective study consisted of cDNA or gDNA derived from T cells, B-cell-depleted T cells, or PBMCs. Subjects who had been exposed to COVID-19, were actively infected with it, or had recovered from it provided the deeply sampled blood TCRbeta repertoires that made up the dataset. The repertoires were released in a freely available public database intended as a resource for research on the immune response to SARS-CoV-2. The samples were drawn from two sources: the first 160 participants of the ongoing ImmuneRACE study, and approximately 1,300 subjects contributed by 6 global collaborators. A de-identified subject ID, COVID-19 status, age in years and sex were almost always included in the sample metadata. Where HLA class I and class II types were available, the types were taken from metadata supplied by the sample provider, not from assay-based typing. Beyond this particular receptor, the publication reports: The amount of clinical and demographic metadata varied by source and participant and was provided uncurated.

TCRbeta CDR3 regions were amplified from genomic DNA by means of the immunoSEQ Assay, a bias-controlled multiplex PCR. Per the authors' processing: The number of nucleated cells in each sample was estimated from the amplification of reference gene primers within the assay. To quantify the absolute abundance of each unique TCRbeta CDR3 rearrangement, sequence reads were collapsed and filtered. For each sample, productive Simpson clonality was calculated as the square root of Simpson's diversity index across productive rearrangements. TCRdb retrieved this table from immuneACCESS and kept in-frame rearrangements only. Not all clones are present; in checked studies, unresolved V genes account for under half, and no reason is known for the remainder. V, J and clone size reflect that table, while D and trimming were determined from the DNA. The sample table lists roughly 81,000 clones, approximately 85% of them with a count of one. Of the sample, approximately 3% falls within the top ten clones.

One collaborating source in Seattle enrolled patients while the patients were actively infected and followed the patients over time throughout the course of disease. Each collaborating institution followed its own protocols to collect whole blood in K2EDTA tubes. For TCRbeta analysis, collaborators shipped samples in one of three forms: frozen whole blood, isolated PBMCs, or DNA extracted from either of those sample types. This sequence was found in an elderly woman with COVID-19, enrolled during active disease. The sample comprised peripheral blood. The rearrangement combines TRBV30 with TRBJ1-5; no D gene call is confident. The CDR3 reads CAWSVPGGPQHF. The sequence in DNA is TGTGCCTGGAGTGTCCCGGGTGGTCCCCAGCATTTT. Outside the CDR3, residues come from the reference TRBV30 and TRBJ1-5 proteins, so the full variable domain is: SQTIHQWPATLVQPVGSPLSLECTVEGTSNPNLYWYRQAAGRGLQLLFYSVGIGQISSEVPQNLSASRPQDRQFILSSKKLLLSDSGFYLCAWSVPGGPQHFGDGTRLSIL.